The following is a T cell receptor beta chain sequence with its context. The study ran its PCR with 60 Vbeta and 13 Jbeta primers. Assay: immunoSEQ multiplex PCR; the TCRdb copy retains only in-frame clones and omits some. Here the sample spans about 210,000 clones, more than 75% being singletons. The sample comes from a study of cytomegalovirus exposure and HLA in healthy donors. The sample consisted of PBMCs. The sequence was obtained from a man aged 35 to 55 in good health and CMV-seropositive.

This CDR3 is CAWSVGLARYGSGELFF. CDR3 coding DNA: TGTGCCTGGAGTGTGGGTTTGGCCCGTTACGGGTCCGGGGAGCTGTTTTTT. This sequence joins TRBV30 and TRBJ2-2; D is uncertain. Germline-derived CDR1 and CDR2 are GTSNPN and SVGIG (reference sequence). The CDR3 spans 17 residues. V was clipped by 0 bases and J by 6 bases, with 20 bases between them.